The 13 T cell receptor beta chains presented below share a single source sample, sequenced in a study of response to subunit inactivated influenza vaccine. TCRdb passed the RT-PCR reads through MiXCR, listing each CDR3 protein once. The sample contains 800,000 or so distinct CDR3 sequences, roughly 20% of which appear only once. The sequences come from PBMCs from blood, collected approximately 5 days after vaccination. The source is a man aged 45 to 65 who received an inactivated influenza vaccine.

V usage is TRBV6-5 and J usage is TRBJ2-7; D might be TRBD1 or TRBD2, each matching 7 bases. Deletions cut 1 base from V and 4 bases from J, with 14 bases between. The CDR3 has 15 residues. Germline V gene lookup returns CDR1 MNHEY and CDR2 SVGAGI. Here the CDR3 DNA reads TGTGCCAGCAGTTACTATCAGGGGGGGGTGTACGAGCAGTACTTC. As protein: CASSYYQGGVYEQYF.

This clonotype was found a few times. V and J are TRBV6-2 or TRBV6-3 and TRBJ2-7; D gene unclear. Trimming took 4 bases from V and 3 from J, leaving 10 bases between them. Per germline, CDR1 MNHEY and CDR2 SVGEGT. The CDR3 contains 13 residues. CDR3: CASSLRTYYEQYF. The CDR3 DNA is TGTGCCAGCAGTTTGCGCACCTACTACGAGCAGTACTTC.

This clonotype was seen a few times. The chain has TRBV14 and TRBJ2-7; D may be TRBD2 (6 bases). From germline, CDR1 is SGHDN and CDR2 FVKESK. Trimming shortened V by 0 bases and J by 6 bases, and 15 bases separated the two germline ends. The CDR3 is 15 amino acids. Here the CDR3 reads CASSQDPPGAGEQYF. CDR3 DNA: TGTGCCAGCAGCCAAGATCCTCCAGGAGCGGGCGAGCAGTACTTC.

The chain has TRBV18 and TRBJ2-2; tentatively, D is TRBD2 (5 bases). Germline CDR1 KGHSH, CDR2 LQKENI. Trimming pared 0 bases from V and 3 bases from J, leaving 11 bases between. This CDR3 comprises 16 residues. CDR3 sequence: CASSPPSGWDTGELFF. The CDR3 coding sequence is TGTGCCAGCTCACCACCGAGCGGTTGGGACACCGGGGAGCTGTTTTTT.

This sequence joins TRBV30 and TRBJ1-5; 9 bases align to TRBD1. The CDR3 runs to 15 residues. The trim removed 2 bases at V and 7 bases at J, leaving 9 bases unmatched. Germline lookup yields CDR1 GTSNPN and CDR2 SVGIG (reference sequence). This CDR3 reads CAWSRTGTGKQPQHF. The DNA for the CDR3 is TGTGCCTGGAGTCGTACGGGGACAGGGAAACAGCCCCAGCATTTT. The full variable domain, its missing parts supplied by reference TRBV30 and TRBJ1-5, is SQTIHQWPATLVQPVGSPLSLECTVEGTSNPNLYWYRQAAGRGLQLLFYSVGIGQISSEVPQNLSASRPQDRQFILSSKKLLLSDSGFYLCAWSRTGTGKQPQHFGDGTRLSIL.

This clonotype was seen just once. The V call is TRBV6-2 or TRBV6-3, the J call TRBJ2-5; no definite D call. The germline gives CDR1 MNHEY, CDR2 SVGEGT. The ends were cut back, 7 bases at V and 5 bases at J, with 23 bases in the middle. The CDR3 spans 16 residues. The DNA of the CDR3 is TGTGCCAGCACGCAAAGGATATTGCCGAGGTTGGAGACCCAGTACTTC. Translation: CASTQRILPRLETQYF.

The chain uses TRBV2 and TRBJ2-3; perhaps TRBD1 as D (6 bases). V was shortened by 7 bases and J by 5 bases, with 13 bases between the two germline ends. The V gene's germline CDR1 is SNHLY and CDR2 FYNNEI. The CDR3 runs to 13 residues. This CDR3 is CASKGGGGDTQYF. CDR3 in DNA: TGTGCCAGCAAAGGGGGTGGCGGAGATACGCAGTATTTT.

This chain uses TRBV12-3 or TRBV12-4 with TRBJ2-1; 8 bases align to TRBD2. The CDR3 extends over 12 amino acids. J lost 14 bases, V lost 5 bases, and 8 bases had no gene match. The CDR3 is CASSPPGLVKFF. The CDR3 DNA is TGTGCCAGCAGTCCTCCGGGACTAGTCAAGTTCTTC.

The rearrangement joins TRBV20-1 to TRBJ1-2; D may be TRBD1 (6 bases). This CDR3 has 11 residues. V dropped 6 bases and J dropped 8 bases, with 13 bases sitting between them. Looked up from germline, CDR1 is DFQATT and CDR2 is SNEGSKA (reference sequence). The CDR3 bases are TGCAGTGCCCACAGGGTTGACGGCTACACCTTC. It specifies CSAHRVDGYTF.

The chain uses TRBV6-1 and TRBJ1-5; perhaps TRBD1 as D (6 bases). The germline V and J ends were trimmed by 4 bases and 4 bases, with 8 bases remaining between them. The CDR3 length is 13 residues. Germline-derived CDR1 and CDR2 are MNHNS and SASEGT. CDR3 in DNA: TGTGCCAGCAGTGGGACAGAAAATCAGCCCCAGCATTTT. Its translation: CASSGTENQPQHF.

CDR3 nucleotides: TGCAGTGCCCCGGACACTTCCTACAATGAGCAGTTCTTC. As protein: CSAPDTSYNEQFF. The chain has TRBV20-1 and TRBJ2-1; possibly TRBD1 for D (5 bases). CDR1 is DFQATT and CDR2 is SNEGSKA in the germline V gene (reference sequence). This CDR3 contains 13 residues. Trimming took 6 bases from V and 1 from J, leaving 10 bases between them.

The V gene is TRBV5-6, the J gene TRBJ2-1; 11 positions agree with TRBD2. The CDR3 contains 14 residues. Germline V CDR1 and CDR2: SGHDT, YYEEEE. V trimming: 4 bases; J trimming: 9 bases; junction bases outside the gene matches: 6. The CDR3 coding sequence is TGTGCCAGCAGCACGGGACTAGCGGTTGCTGAGCAGTTCTTC. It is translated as CASSTGLAVAEQFF. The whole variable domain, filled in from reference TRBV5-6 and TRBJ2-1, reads DAGVTQSPTHLIKTRGQQVTLRCSPKSGHDTVSWYQQALGQGPQFIFQYYEEEERQRGNFPDRFSGHQFPNYSSELNVNALLLGDSALYLCASSTGLAVAEQFFGPGTRLTVL.

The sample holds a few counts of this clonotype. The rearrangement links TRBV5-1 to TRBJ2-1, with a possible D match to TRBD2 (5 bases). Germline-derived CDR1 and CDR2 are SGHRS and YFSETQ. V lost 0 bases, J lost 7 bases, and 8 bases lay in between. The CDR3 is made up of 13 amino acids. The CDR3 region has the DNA TGCGCCAGCAGCTTGGTGAGGGTTAATGAGCAGTTCTTC. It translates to CASSLVRVNEQFF.